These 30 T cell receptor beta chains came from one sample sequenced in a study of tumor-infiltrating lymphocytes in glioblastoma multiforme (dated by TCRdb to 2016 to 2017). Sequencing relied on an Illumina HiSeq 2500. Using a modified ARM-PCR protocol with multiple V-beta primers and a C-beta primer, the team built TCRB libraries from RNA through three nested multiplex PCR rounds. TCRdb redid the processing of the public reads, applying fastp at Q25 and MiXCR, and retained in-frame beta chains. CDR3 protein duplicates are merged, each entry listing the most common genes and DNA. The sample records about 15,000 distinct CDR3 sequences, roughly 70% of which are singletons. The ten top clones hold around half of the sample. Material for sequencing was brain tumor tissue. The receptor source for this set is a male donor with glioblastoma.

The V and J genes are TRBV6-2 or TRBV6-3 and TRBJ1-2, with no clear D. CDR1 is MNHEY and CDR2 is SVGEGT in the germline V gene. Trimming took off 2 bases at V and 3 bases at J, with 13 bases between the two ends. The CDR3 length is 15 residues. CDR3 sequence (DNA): TGTGCCAGCAGTTACCGGGCTACGGGGTACTATGGCTACACCTTC. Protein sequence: CASSYRATGYYGYTF.

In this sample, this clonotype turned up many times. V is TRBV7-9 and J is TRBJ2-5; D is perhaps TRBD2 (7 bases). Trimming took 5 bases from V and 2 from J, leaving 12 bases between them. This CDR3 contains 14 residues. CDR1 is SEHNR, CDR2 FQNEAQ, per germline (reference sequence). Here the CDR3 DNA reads TGTGCCAGCAGCGGGGGGGCTGGACAAGAGACCCAGTACTTC. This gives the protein CASSGGAGQETQYF.

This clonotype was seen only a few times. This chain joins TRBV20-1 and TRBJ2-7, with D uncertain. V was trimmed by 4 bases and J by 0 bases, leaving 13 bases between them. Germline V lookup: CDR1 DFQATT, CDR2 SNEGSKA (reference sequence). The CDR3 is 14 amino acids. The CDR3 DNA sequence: TGCAGTGCTACTCCGGGTAGTATCTCCTACGAGCAGTACTTC. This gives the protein CSATPGSISYEQYF.

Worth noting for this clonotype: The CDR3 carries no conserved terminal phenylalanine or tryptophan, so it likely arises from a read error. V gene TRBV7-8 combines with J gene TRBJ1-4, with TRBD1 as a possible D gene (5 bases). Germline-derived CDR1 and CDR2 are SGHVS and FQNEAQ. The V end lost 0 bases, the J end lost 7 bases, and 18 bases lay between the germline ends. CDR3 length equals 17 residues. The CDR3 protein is CASSLACGGVRREKLFL. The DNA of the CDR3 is TGTGCCAGCAGCTTAGCATGCGGGGGAGTCCGTCGTGAAAAACTGTTTCTT.

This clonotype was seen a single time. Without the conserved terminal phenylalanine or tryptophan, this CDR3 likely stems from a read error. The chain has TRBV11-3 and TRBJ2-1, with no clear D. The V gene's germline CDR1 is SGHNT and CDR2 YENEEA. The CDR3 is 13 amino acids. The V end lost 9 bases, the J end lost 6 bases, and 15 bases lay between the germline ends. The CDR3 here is CARGLVDGNEQFI. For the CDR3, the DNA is TGTGCCAGAGGCTTAGTTGACGGCAATGAGCAGTTCATC.

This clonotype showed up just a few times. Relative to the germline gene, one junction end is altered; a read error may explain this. CDR3 nucleotide sequence: TGCGCCGGCAGCCGGGCCTCAGATACACAGTATTTT. Residues: CAGSRASDTQYF. This chain connects TRBV5-1 to TRBJ2-3, with D hard to call. The CDR3 totals 12 residues. In germline, CDR1 is SGHRS, CDR2 YFSETQ.

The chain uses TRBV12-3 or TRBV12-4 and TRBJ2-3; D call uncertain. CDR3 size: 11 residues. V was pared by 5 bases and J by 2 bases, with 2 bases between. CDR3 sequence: CASSNTDTQYF. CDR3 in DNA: TGTGCCAGCAGTAACACAGATACGCAGTATTTT.

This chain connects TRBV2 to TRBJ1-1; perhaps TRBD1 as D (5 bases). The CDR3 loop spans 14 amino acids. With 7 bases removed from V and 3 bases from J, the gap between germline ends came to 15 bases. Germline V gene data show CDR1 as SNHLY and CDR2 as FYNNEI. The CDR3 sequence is CASKEGQGYTEAFF. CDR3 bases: TGTGCCAGCAAGGAGGGGCAAGGTTACACTGAAGCTTTCTTT.

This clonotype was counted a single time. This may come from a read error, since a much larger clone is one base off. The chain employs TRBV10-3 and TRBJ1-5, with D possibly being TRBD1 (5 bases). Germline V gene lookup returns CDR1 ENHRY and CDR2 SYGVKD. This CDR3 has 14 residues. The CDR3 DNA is TGTACCATCAGTGGCGGAGGGGGCAATCAGCCCCAGCATTTT. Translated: CTISGGGGNQPQHF.

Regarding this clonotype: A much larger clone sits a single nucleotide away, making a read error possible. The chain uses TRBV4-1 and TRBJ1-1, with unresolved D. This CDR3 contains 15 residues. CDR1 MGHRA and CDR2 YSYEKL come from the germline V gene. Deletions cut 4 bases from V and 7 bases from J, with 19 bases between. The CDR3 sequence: CASSRPDGQSSEAFF. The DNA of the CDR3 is TGCGCCAGCAGCCGCCCCGACGGCCAAAGCAGTGAAGCTTTCTTT.

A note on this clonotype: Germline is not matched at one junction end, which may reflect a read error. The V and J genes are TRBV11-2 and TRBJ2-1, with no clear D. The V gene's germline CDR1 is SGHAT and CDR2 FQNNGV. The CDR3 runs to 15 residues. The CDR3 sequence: CVSSLEVSSLNEQFF. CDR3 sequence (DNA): TGTGTCAGCAGCTTAGAGGTTAGCTCCCTCAATGAGCAGTTCTTC.

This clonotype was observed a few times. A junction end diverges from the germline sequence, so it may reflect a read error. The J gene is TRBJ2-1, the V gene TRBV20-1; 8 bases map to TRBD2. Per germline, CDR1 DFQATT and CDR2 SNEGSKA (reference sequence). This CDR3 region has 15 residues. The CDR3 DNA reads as TGTAGTGCTAGAGAAACTAGCGGCGACTACAATGAGCAGTTCTTC. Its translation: CSARETSGDYNEQFF.

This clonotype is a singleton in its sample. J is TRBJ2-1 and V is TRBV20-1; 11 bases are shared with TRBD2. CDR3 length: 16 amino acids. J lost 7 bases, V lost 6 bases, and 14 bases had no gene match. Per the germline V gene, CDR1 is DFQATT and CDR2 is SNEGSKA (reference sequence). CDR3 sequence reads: CSASQPRLAGMNEQFF. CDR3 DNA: TGCAGTGCCAGTCAGCCGCGACTAGCGGGAATGAATGAGCAGTTCTTC.

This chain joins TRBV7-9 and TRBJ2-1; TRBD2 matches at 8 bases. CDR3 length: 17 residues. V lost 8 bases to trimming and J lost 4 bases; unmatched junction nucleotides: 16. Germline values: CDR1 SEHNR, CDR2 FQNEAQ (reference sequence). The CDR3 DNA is TGTGCCAGCGGCTCTAACCCCCCTAGCGGGCCTTACAATGAGCAGTTCTTC. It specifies CASGSNPPSGPYNEQFF.

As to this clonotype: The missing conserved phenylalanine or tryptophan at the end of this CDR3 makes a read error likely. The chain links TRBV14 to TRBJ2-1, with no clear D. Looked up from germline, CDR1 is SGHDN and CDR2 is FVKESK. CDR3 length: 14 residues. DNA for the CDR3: TGTGCCACCAGCCAAGATGTGCGTTACAATGAGCAGTTCCTC. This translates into CATSQDVRYNEQFL.

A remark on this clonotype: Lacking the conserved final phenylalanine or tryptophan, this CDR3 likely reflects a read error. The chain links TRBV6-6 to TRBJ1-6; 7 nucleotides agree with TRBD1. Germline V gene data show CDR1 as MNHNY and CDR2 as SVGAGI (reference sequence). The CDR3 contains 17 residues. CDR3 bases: TGTGTCAGCAGTTACTCACAGGGGCCCATCGCGAATTCACCCCTCCACTCC. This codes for CVSSYSQGPIANSPLHS.

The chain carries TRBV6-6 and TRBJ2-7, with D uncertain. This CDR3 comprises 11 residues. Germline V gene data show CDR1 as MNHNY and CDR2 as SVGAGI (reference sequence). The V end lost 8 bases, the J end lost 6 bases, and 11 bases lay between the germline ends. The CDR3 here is CASRYAGEQYF. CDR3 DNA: TGTGCCAGCCGGTACGCAGGCGAGCAGTACTTC.

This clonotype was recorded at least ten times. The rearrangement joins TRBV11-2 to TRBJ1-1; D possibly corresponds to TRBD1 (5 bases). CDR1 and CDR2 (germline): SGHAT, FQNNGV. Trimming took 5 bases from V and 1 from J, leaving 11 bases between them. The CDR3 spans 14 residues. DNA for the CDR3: TGTGCCAGCAGCCGTATGCAGGGGAACACTGAAGCTTTCTTT. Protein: CASSRMQGNTEAFF.

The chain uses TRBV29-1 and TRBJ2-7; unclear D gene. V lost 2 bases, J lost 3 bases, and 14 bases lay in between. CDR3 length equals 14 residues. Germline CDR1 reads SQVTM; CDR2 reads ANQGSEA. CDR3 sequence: CSVESRIGNYEQYF. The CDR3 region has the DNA TGCAGCGTTGAATCCAGGATAGGGAACTACGAGCAGTACTTC.

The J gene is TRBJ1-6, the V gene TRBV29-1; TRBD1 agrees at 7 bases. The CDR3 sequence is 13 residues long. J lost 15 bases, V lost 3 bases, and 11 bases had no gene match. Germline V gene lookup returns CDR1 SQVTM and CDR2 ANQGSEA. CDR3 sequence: CSVDRDREKHLHF. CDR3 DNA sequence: TGCAGCGTTGACAGGGACAGAGAAAAACACCTCCACTTT.

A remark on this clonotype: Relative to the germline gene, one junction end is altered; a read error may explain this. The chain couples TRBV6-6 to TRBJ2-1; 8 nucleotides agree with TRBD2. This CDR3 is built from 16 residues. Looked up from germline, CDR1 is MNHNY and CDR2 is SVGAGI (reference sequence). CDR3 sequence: CASSNPGSGDYDEQFF. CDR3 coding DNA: TGTGCCAGCAGTAACCCAGGTAGCGGGGACTACGATGAGCAGTTCTTC.

This chain's CDR3 is CASSLETGANYEQYF. The CDR3 bases are TGTGCCAGCAGCTTAGAAACAGGGGCGAACTACGAGCAGTACTTC. V and J are TRBV11-2 and TRBJ2-7; 7 bases fit TRBD1. Germline V gene lookup returns CDR1 SGHAT and CDR2 FQNNGV. After removal of 0 bases from V and 3 bases from J, the junction contained 5 bases not matched to a gene. The CDR3 covers 15 residues.

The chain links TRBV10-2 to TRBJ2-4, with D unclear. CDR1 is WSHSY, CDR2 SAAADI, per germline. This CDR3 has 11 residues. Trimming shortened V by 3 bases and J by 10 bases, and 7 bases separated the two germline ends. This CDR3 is CASSEAQIQYF. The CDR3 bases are TGCGCCAGCAGTGAAGCGCAGATTCAGTACTTC.

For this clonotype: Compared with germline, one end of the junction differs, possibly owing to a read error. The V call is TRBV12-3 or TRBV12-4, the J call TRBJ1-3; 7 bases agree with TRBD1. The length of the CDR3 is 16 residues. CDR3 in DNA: TGTGCTAGCAGCCAGGGACAGACTTACCTGGGAAACACCCTATATTTT. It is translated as CASSQGQTYLGNTLYF.

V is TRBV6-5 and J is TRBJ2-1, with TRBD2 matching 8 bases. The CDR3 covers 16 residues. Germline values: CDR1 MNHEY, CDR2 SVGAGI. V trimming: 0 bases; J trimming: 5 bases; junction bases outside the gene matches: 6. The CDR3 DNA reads TGTGCCAGCAGTTACTCCACGGGACTAGGCAACAATGAGCAGTTCTTC. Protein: CASSYSTGLGNNEQFF.

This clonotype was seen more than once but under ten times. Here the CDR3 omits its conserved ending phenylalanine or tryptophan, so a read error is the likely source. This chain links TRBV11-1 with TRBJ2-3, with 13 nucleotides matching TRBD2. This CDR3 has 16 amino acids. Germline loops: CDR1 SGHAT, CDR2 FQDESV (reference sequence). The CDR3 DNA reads TGTGCCAGCAGCTTGGGACTAGCGGGGAGCATAGATACGCAGTATTCT. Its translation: CASSLGLAGSIDTQYS.

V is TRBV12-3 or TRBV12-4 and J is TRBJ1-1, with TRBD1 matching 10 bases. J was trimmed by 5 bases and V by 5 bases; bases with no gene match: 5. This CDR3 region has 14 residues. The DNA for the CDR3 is TGTGCCAGCAGTCCGGGACAGGGGAAGACTGAAGCTTTCTTT. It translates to CASSPGQGKTEAFF.

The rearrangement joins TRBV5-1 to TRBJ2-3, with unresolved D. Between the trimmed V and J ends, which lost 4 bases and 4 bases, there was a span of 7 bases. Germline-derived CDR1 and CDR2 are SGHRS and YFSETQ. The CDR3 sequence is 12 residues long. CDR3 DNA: TGCGCCAGCAGCCCCAGGTCAGATACGCAGTATTTT. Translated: CASSPRSDTQYF.

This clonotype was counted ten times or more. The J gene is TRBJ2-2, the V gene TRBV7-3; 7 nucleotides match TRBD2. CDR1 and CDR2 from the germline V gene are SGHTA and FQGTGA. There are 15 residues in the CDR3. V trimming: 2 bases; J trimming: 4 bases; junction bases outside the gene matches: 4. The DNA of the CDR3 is TGTGCCAGCAGCTTATTCGGGGGGAGCACCGGGGAGCTGTTTTTT. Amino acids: CASSLFGGSTGELFF. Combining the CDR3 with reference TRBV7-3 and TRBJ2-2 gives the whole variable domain GAGVSQTPSNKVTEKGKYVELRCDPISGHTALYWYRQSLGQGPEFLIYFQGTGAADDSGLPNDRFFAVRPEGSVSTLKIQRTERGDSAVYLCASSLFGGSTGELFFGEGSRLTVL.

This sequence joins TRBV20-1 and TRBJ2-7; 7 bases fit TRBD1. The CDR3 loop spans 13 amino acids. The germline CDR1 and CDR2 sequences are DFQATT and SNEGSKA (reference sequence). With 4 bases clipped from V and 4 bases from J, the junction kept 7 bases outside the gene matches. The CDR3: CSAKGQAYYEQYF. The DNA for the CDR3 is TGCAGTGCTAAAGGACAGGCTTATTACGAGCAGTACTTC.